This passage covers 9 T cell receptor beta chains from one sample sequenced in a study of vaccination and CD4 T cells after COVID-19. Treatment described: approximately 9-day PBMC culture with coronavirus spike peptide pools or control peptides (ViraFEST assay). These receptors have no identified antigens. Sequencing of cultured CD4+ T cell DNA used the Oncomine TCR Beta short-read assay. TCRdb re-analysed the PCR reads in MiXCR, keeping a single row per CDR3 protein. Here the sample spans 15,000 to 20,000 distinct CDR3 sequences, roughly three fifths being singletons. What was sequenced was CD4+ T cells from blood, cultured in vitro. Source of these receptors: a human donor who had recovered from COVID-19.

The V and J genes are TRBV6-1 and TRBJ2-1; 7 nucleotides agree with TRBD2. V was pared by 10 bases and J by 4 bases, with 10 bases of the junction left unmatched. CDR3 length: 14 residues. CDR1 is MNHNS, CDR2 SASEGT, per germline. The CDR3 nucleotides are TGTGCCACCCAAACTCGGGGGGAGTACAATGAGCAGTTCTTC. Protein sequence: CATQTRGEYNEQFF.

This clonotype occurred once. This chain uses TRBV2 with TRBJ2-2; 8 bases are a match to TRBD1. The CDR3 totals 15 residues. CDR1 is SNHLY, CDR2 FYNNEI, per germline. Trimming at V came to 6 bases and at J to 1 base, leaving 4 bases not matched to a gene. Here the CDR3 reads CASRSDRGNTGELFF. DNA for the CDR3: TGTGCCAGCAGATCCGACAGGGGGAACACCGGGGAGCTGTTTTTT.

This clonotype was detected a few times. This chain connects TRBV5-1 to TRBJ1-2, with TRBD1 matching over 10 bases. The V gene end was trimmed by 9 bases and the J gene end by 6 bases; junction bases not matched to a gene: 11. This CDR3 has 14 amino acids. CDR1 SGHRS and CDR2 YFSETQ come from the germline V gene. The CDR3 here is CATSAGTGADGYTF. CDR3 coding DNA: TGCGCCACCTCCGCCGGGACAGGGGCTGATGGCTACACCTTC.

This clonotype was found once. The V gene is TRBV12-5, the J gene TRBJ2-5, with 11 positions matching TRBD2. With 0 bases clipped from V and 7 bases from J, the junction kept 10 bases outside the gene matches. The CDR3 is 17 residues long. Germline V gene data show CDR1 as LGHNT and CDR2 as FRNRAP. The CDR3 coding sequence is TGTGCTAGTGGTTTGGTACTGGGTGGAACTAGCGGGGGGACCCAGTACTTC. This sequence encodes CASGLVLGGTSGGTQYF.

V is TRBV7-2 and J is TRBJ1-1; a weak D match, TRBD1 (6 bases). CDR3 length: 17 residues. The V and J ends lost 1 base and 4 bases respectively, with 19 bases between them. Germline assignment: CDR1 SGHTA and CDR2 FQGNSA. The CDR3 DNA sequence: TGTGCCAGCAGCTTAGGTGGATCCGCTCTGGGGGCCACTGAAGCTTTCTTT. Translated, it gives CASSLGGSALGATEAFF. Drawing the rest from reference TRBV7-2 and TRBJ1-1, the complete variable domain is GAGVSQSPSNKVTEKGKDVELRCDPISGHTALYWYRQSLGQGLEFLIYFQGNSAPDKSGLPSDRFSAERTGGSVSTLTIQRTQQEDSAVYLCASSLGGSALGATEAFFGQGTRLTVV.

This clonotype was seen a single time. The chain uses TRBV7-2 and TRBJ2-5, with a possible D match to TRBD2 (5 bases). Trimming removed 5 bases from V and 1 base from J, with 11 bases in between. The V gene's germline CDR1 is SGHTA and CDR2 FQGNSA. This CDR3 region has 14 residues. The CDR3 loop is CASSRERLQETQYF. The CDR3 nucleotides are TGTGCCAGCAGCCGAGAGCGGCTCCAAGAGACCCAGTACTTC.

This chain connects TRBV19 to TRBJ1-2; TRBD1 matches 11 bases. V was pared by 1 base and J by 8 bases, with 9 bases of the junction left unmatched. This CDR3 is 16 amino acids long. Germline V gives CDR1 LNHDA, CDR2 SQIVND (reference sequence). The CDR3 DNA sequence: TGTGCCAGTAGTATAGGGGGACAGGGGGTGACCAGCGGCTACACCTTC. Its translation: CASSIGGQGVTSGYTF.

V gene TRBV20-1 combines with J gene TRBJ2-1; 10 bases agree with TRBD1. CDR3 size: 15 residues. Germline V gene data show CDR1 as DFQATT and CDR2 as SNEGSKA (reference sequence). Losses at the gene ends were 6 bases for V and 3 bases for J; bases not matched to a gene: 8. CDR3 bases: TGCAGTGCCTCTTTCCGGGACAGGGGCTACAATGAGCAGTTCTTC. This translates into CSASFRDRGYNEQFF.

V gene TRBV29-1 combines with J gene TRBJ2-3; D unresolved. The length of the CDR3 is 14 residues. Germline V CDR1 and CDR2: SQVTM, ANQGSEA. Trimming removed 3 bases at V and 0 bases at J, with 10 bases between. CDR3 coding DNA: TGCAGCGTTGATGGGTCGGAGAGCACAGATACGCAGTATTTT. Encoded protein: CSVDGSESTDTQYF.